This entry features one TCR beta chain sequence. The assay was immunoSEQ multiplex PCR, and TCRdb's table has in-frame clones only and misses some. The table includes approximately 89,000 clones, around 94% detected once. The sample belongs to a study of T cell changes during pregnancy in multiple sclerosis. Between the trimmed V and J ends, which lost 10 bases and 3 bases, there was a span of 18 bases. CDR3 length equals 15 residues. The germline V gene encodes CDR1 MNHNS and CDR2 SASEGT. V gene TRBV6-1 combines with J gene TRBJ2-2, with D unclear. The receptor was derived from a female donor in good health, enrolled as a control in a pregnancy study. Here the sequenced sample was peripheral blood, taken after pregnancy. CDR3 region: CATSVAAGYTGELFF. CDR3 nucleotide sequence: TGTGCCACCTCGGTGGCAGCAGGCTACACCGGGGAGCTGTTTTTT.